This TCR beta chain was sequenced in a study of blood T cell repertoires in COVID-19. Original handling: Amplified reference gene primers provided the basis for estimating nucleated cell counts. Profiled with immunoSEQ multiplex PCR; TCRdb holds only in-frame clones, not every one. V and J calls and clone size follow that table, whereas D and trimming were derived from the DNA. Here the sample spans tens of thousands of clones, about 81% being singletons. It was during active infection that Seattle patients were enrolled and then longitudinally followed. The ends lost 0 bases at V and 2 bases at J; junction bases unmatched: 6. The CDR3 is made up of 17 amino acids. CDR1 and CDR2 (germline): ENHRY, SYGVKD.

This TCR came from a man aged 60 to 75 with COVID-19, enrolled during active disease. The sample consisted of peripheral blood. The chain carries TRBV10-3 and TRBJ1-2, with TRBD1 matching 10 bases. CDR3 loop: CAISESMGQGLNYGYTF. In DNA, the CDR3 is TGTGCCATCAGTGAGTCGATGGGACAGGGGTTGAACTATGGCTACACCTTC.